These 24 T cell receptor beta chains originate from one sample sequenced in a study of cytomegalovirus exposure and HLA in healthy donors. A multiplex PCR was run with 60 Vbeta primers and 13 Jbeta primers. The assay was immunoSEQ multiplex PCR, and TCRdb's table has in-frame clones only and misses some. The sample has tens of thousands of clones, approximately 70% seen once; the top ten hold approximately 15%. Material: PBMCs. All receptors derive from a male donor in good health and CMV-seropositive.

The rearrangement uses TRBV6-5 and TRBJ2-3; D is unresolved. Deletions cut 0 bases from V and 2 bases from J, with 6 bases between. The CDR3 extends over 14 amino acids. CDR1 and CDR2 from the germline V gene are MNHEY and SVGAGI. The CDR3 here is CASSYSGHTDTQYF. As DNA, the CDR3 is TGTGCCAGCAGTTACTCGGGCCACACAGATACGCAGTATTTT.

There are a few counts of this clone. V gene TRBV4-1 combines with J gene TRBJ2-1; TRBD2 is a possible D gene (6 bases). CDR1 and CDR2 from the germline V gene are MGHRA and YSYEKL. V lost 1 base and J 4 bases, leaving 17 bases between the germline ends. This CDR3 is 17 amino acids long. CDR3 region: CASSQVDLGLSYNEQFF. DNA of the CDR3: TGCGCCAGCAGCCAAGTCGATTTGGGACTCTCTTACAATGAGCAGTTCTTC.

This clone was seen a handful of times. This rearrangement joins TRBV30 to TRBJ2-7, with D possibly matching TRBD1 (5 bases). Germline V gene lookup returns CDR1 GTSNPN and CDR2 SVGIG (reference sequence). The ends were cut back, 3 bases at V and 2 bases at J, with 8 bases in the middle. There are 12 residues in the CDR3. CDR3 DNA sequence: TGTGCCTGGAGACAGGACACCTACGAGCAGTACTTC. As protein: CAWRQDTYEQYF.

A few counts support this clone. The chain uses TRBV9 and TRBJ1-3; D ambiguous. Germline V gene data show CDR1 as SGDLS and CDR2 as YYNGEE. V lost 2 bases and J 1 base, leaving 10 bases between the germline ends. The CDR3 is 15 residues long. CDR3 protein: CASSVGEGSGNTIYF. CDR3 DNA sequence: TGTGCCAGCAGCGTCGGAGAGGGTTCTGGAAACACCATATATTTT.

This clone was recorded a few times. The J gene is TRBJ2-6, the V gene TRBV4-2; D remains ambiguous. The germline CDR1 and CDR2 sequences are LGHNA and YNFKEQ. Trimming shortened V by 0 bases and J by 0 bases, and 3 bases separated the two germline ends. The CDR3 covers 15 residues. The CDR3 loop is CASSQDNSGANVLTF. DNA of the CDR3: TGTGCCAGCAGCCAAGACAACTCTGGGGCCAACGTCCTGACTTTC.

The J gene is TRBJ1-4, the V gene TRBV7-2; no definite D call. V lost 1 base, J lost 5 bases, and 11 bases lay in between. This CDR3 has 15 amino acids. CDR1 SGHTA and CDR2 FQGNSA come from the germline V gene. CDR3 bases: TGTGCCAGCAGCTTAGGATGGGCAGTCAATGAAAAACTGTTTTTT. Residues: CASSLGWAVNEKLFF.

This sequence joins TRBV9 and TRBJ2-2; 8 bases fit TRBD1. The CDR3 is 15 amino acids. V was pared by 3 bases and J by 6 bases, with 7 bases of the junction left unmatched. In germline, CDR1 is SGDLS, CDR2 YYNGEE. CDR3: CASSDGQGEAGELFF. For the CDR3, the DNA is TGTGCCAGCAGCGACGGACAGGGCGAAGCCGGGGAGCTGTTTTTT.

The chain recombines TRBV6-5 with TRBJ1-5, with no clear D. Looked up from germline, CDR1 is MNHEY and CDR2 is SVGAGI. The CDR3 sequence is 13 residues long. The V end lost 6 bases, the J end lost 7 bases, and 13 bases lay between the germline ends. DNA for the CDR3: TGTGCCAGCAGAGGACCTGCGGGCCAGCCCCAGCATTTT. This encodes CASRGPAGQPQHF.

The chain recombines TRBV27 with TRBJ2-5, with TRBD2 matching over 13 bases. This CDR3 comprises 15 residues. V dropped 4 bases and J dropped 5; count of bases not matched to a gene: 4. In germline, CDR1 is MNHEY, CDR2 SMNVEV (reference sequence). The CDR3 DNA reads TGTGCCAGCAGTTCACTAGCGGGGGGGAAGGAGACCCAGTACTTC. Its translation: CASSSLAGGKETQYF.

The chain carries TRBV6-6 and TRBJ2-3; 8 bases are shared with TRBD1. The CDR3 runs to 14 residues. J gave up 0 bases and V 5 bases, and 1 base lay outside the gene matches. Germline V lookup: CDR1 MNHNY, CDR2 SVGAGI (reference sequence). For the CDR3, the DNA is TGTGCCAGCAGTCGACAGGGGAGCACAGATACGCAGTATTTT. Protein product: CASSRQGSTDTQYF.

The J gene is TRBJ1-6, the V gene TRBV30; 11 nucleotides line up with TRBD1. There are 13 residues in the CDR3. CDR1 is GTSNPN, CDR2 SVGIG, per germline (reference sequence). V lost 8 bases and J lost 9; bases outside the gene matches: 6. The CDR3 sequence: CARTGTGGSPLHF. The CDR3 nucleotides are TGTGCCCGAACAGGGACAGGGGGTTCACCCCTCCACTTT.

J is TRBJ2-7 and V is TRBV5-1; tentatively, D is TRBD1 (7 bases). V gave up 3 bases and J gave up 6 bases, with 13 bases separating them. Germline V gene data show CDR1 as SGHRS and CDR2 as YFSETQ. This CDR3 is 13 amino acids long. The CDR3 region has the DNA TGCGCCAGCAGCTGGCGACAGGGAGGCGAGCAGTACTTC. Protein: CASSWRQGGEQYF.

The V call is TRBV5-6, the J call TRBJ2-7; weak D call: TRBD2 (6 bases). The CDR3 consists of 14 residues. Trimming took off 4 bases at V and 1 base at J, with 12 bases between the two ends. From germline, CDR1 is SGHDT and CDR2 YYEEEE. CDR3 in DNA: TGTGCCAGCAGCCCCCCTAGCGATTCCTACGAGCAGTACTTC. Protein product: CASSPPSDSYEQYF.

The chain uses TRBV2 and TRBJ1-1, with 7 bases aligning to TRBD1. V shed 11 bases, J shed 4 bases, and the junction held 10 bases outside the gene matches. CDR3 size: 13 residues. Germline values: CDR1 SNHLY, CDR2 FYNNEI. CDR3 protein: CALSGQVSTEAFF. Written as DNA, the CDR3 is TGTGCCCTATCAGGACAGGTCAGCACTGAAGCTTTCTTT.

The chain links TRBV7-2 to TRBJ1-4; 7 bases match TRBD1. The germline CDR1 and CDR2 sequences are SGHTA and FQGNSA. V gave up 5 bases and J gave up 0 bases; unmatched junction bases: 3. This CDR3 is 15 amino acids long. The CDR3 is CASSQGTATNEKLFF. CDR3 in DNA: TGTGCCAGCAGCCAAGGGACAGCAACTAATGAAAAACTGTTTTTT.

This chain links TRBV6-1 with TRBJ2-5, with TRBD2 matching over 9 bases. The last part of the DNA fits TRBJ2-7 better; the J call may be wrong. The CDR3 spans 14 residues. Germline V CDR1 and CDR2: MNHNS, SASEGT. CDR3: CASARLAESYEQYF. The CDR3 nucleotides are TGTGCCAGCGCGAGACTAGCGGAGTCCTACGAGCAGTACTTC.

This chain uses TRBV9 with TRBJ1-1, with a weak D call TRBD1 (6 bases). CDR1 SGDLS and CDR2 YYNGEE come from the germline V gene. The CDR3 consists of 15 residues. V was trimmed by 4 bases and J by 1 base, leaving 14 bases between them. The CDR3 sequence is CASSPSGGANTEAFF. CDR3 sequence (DNA): TGTGCCAGCAGCCCCTCCGGGGGGGCGAACACTGAAGCTTTCTTT.

The DNA of the CDR3 is TGTGCCAGCAGCTCCATGGGCACCACTGAAGCTTTCTTT. Its protein product is CASSSMGTTEAFF. The rearrangement uses TRBV11-2 and TRBJ1-1; D is unresolved. Germline V gene sequence: CDR1 SGHAT, CDR2 FQNNGV. V was shortened by 4 bases and J by 4 bases, with 10 bases between the two germline ends. CDR3 length equals 13 residues.

The genes are TRBV7-6 and TRBJ2-7; the D gene is possibly TRBD1 (5 bases). V was clipped by 1 base and J by 1 base, with 11 bases between them. Germline V gene lookup returns CDR1 SGHVS and CDR2 FNYEAQ. There are 15 residues in the CDR3. The CDR3 protein is CASSLDQGVSYEQYF. CDR3 nucleotides: TGTGCCAGCAGCTTAGACCAGGGCGTTTCCTACGAGCAGTACTTC.

The chain links TRBV5-6 to TRBJ1-3; D is undetermined. Trimming removed 0 bases at V and 0 bases at J, with 10 bases between. Germline loops: CDR1 SGHDT, CDR2 YYEEEE. The CDR3 loop spans 16 amino acids. The chain's CDR3 is CASSLAARLSGNTIYF. CDR3 DNA sequence: TGTGCCAGCAGCTTGGCAGCCCGACTCTCTGGAAACACCATATATTTT.

The chain employs TRBV23-1 and TRBJ2-7, with TRBD2 identical over 7 bases. TRBV23-1 is assigned to the ORF class and has an uncertain function. The CDR3 covers 14 residues. V was pared by 0 bases and J by 5 bases, with 4 bases of the junction left unmatched. CDR3 residues: CASSQSTLANEQYF. CDR3 DNA sequence: TGCGCCAGCAGTCAATCTACACTAGCGAACGAGCAGTACTTC.

The chain has TRBV2 and TRBJ1-2; D gene ambiguous. Germline-derived CDR1 and CDR2 are SNHLY and FYNNEI. Trimming took off 4 bases at V and 8 bases at J, with 11 bases between the two ends. This CDR3 contains 12 residues. CDR3 coding DNA: TGTGCCAGCAGTGTGAGGGTCGGAGGCTACACCTTC. Translating it yields CASSVRVGGYTF.

The chain uses TRBV2 and TRBJ2-7; D not certain. This CDR3 is 12 amino acids long. Germline CDR1 SNHLY, CDR2 FYNNEI. V was trimmed by 8 bases and J by 2 bases, leaving 10 bases between them. The CDR3 spells CASVQAPYEQYF. CDR3 coding DNA: TGTGCCAGCGTCCAGGCGCCCTACGAGCAGTACTTC.

V gene TRBV2 combines with J gene TRBJ2-5, with 8 bases matching TRBD2. Losses at the gene ends were 5 bases for V and 9 bases for J; bases not matched to a gene: 14. Germline loops: CDR1 SNHLY, CDR2 FYNNEI. The CDR3 runs to 15 residues. The CDR3, as DNA: TGTGCCAGCAGTTCGGGCGGGGGGACCGTGGAGCCCCAGTACTTC. Its protein is CASSSGGGTVEPQYF.